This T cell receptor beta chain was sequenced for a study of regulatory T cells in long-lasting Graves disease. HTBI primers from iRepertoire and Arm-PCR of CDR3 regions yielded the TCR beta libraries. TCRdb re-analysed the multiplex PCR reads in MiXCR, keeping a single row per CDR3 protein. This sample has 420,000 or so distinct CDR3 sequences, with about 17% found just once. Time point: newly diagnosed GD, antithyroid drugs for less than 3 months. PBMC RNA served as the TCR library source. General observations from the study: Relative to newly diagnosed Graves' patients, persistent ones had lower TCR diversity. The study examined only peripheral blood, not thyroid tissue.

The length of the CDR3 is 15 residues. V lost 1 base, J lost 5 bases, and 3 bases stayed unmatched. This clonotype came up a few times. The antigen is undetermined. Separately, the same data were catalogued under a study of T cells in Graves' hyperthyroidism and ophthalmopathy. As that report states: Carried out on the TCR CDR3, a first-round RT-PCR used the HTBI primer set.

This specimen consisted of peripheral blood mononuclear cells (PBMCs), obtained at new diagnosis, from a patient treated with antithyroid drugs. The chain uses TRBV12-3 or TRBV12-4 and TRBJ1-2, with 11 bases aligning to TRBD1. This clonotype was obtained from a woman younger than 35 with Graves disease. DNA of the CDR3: TGTGCCAGCAGTTTAGGGACAGGGGGCGGGTATGGCTACACCTTC. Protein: CASSLGTGGGYGYTF.